The 32 T cell receptor beta chains presented below share a single source sample, sequenced in a study of spatial heterogeneity in lung cancer. Time point: sample taken at primary tumor resection. Unsorted samples of tumor, nontumor lung or frozen PBMC had their whole RNA sequenced. In TCRdb, the 5' RACE reads were re-called with MiXCR into one record per CDR3 protein. This sample has some 10,000 distinct CDR3 sequences, with roughly 5.1% found just once. The specimen was PBMCs, collected at surgery. Receptors originate from a male donor with early-stage non-small cell lung cancer.

This clonotype was observed many times. The chain recombines TRBV5-1 with TRBJ2-1, with a possible D match to TRBD1 (5 bases). Germline V CDR1 and CDR2: SGHRS, YFSETQ. The CDR3 covers 13 residues. V lost 4 bases, J lost 10 bases, and 15 bases lay in between. CDR3 in DNA: TGCGCCAGCAGCGGAGACAGCTTAGCCGAGCAGTTCTTC. Translated: CASSGDSLAEQFF.

This clonotype was seen ten or more times. The rearrangement links TRBV7-2 to TRBJ1-1; unclear D gene. The CDR3 has 14 residues. Per the germline V gene, CDR1 is SGHTA and CDR2 is FQGNSA. V was trimmed by 1 base and J by 5 bases, leaving 11 bases between them. The CDR3 sequence: CASSLGPRGTEAFF. CDR3 DNA: TGTGCCAGCAGCTTAGGTCCCCGAGGAACTGAAGCTTTCTTT.

This clonotype was detected many times. The chain recombines TRBV6-2 or TRBV6-3 with TRBJ2-2, with 8 bases lining up with TRBD1. Unmatched junction bases numbered 8, after V lost 5 bases and J lost 6 bases. Germline lookup yields CDR1 MNHEY and CDR2 SVGEGT. The CDR3 runs to 15 residues. For the CDR3, the DNA is TGTGCCAGCAGTCAGGACGACAGGGGAGCCGGGGAGCTGTTTTTT. It yields the protein CASSQDDRGAGELFF.

CDR3 nucleotides: TGTGCCAGCAGCCCGACGGGACAGGGGGCAGGAGAGACCCAGTACTTC. Encoded protein: CASSPTGQGAGETQYF. The V gene is TRBV7-2, the J gene TRBJ2-5; 12 bases match TRBD1. The CDR3 sequence is 16 residues long. The V gene's germline CDR1 is SGHTA and CDR2 FQGNSA. The trim removed 5 bases at V and 4 bases at J, leaving 8 bases unmatched.

This clonotype was counted ten times or more. The chain links TRBV12-3 or TRBV12-4 to TRBJ2-1; D ambiguous. V was clipped by 3 bases and J by 8 bases, with 11 bases between them. The CDR3 has 13 residues. In DNA, the CDR3 is TGTGCCAGCAGTTTCAACCTGGCGGATGAGCAGTTCTTC. It yields the protein CASSFNLADEQFF.

This clonotype showed up many times. The J gene is TRBJ2-7, the V gene TRBV28; D gene unclear. The CDR3 runs to 16 residues. V was cut by 6 bases and J by 2 bases, with 20 bases left in between. Per germline, CDR1 MDHEN and CDR2 SYDVKM. CDR3 region: CASSPFRRIKTYEQYF. Written as DNA, the CDR3 is TGTGCCAGCAGCCCGTTCCGAAGGATAAAAACCTACGAGCAGTACTTC.

This clonotype was counted only a few times. V usage is TRBV7-9 and J usage is TRBJ2-5; TRBD1 matches at 8 bases. V trimming: 1 base; J trimming: 4 bases; junction bases outside the gene matches: 14. The V gene's germline CDR1 is SEHNR and CDR2 FQNEAQ (reference sequence). The CDR3 runs 18 residues. The CDR3 DNA reads TGTGCCAGCAGCTTAGGATCGACAGGGGCGCGTAAACGAGAGACCCAGTACTTC. It encodes CASSLGSTGARKRETQYF.

This clonotype was seen repeatedly, ten times or more. The genes are TRBV5-1 and TRBJ2-1; 7 bases line up with TRBD2. Losses at the gene ends were 0 bases for V and 3 bases for J; bases not matched to a gene: 3. CDR1 is SGHRS and CDR2 is YFSETQ in the germline V gene. The CDR3 runs to 15 residues. The CDR3 nucleotides are TGCGCCAGCAGCTTGGGAGCGGGAAACTACAATGAGCAGTTCTTC. It encodes CASSLGAGNYNEQFF.

By sample share, this clonotype is medium-sized. The junction departs from the called germline gene at one end, perhaps through a read error. The DNA for the CDR3 is TGTGCCAGCAGACAAGTCCTCGGGCTCTCGGCCACAGATACGCAGTATTTT. Protein: CASRQVLGLSATDTQYF. The chain has TRBV4-2 and TRBJ2-3; D remains ambiguous. Per germline, CDR1 LGHNA and CDR2 YNFKEQ. The CDR3 loop spans 17 amino acids.

This clonotype was detected ten times or more. This chain connects TRBV3-1 to TRBJ1-2; D is unresolved. Per germline, CDR1 LGHDT and CDR2 YNNKEL (reference sequence). This CDR3 spans 11 amino acids. Trimming left V 3 bases short and J 4 bases short, with 3 bases between. The CDR3: CASSQFYGYTF. Here the CDR3 DNA reads TGTGCCAGCAGCCAGTTCTATGGCTACACCTTC.

This clonotype was seen many times. The V call is TRBV6-2 or TRBV6-3, the J call TRBJ2-7; 8 bases map to TRBD2. CDR1 and CDR2 from the germline V gene are MNHEY and SVGEGT. There are 17 residues in the CDR3. V gave up 0 bases and J gave up 1 base; unmatched junction bases: 8. In nucleotides, the CDR3 is TGTGCCAGCAGTTACTCTGGTAGCGGGGATGTTTCCTACGAGCAGTACTTC. Translating it yields CASSYSGSGDVSYEQYF.

This clonotype was observed at least ten times. This chain joins TRBV12-3 or TRBV12-4 and TRBJ1-4; unclear D gene. Trimming took off 5 bases at V and 0 bases at J, with 13 bases between the two ends. CDR3 length equals 16 residues. The CDR3 DNA reads as TGTGCCAGCAGTGACTCTTTTCGTCCAACTAATGAAAAACTGTTTTTT. It yields the protein CASSDSFRPTNEKLFF.

The chain has TRBV7-2 and TRBJ2-1; no firm D call. The germline CDR1 and CDR2 sequences are SGHTA and FQGNSA. V was trimmed by 3 bases and J by 5 bases, leaving 8 bases between them. This CDR3 spans 13 amino acids. The CDR3 DNA is TGTGCCAGCAGCTTGCATAGGGACAATGAGCAGTTCTTC. Protein: CASSLHRDNEQFF. Combining the CDR3 with reference TRBV7-2 and TRBJ2-1 gives the whole variable domain GAGVSQSPSNKVTEKGKDVELRCDPISGHTALYWYRQSLGQGLEFLIYFQGNSAPDKSGLPSDRFSAERTGGSVSTLTIQRTQQEDSAVYLCASSLHRDNEQFFGPGTRLTVL.

This clonotype showed up many times. The chain employs TRBV29-1 and TRBJ2-5; D gene uncertain. Trimming took 3 bases from V and 5 from J, leaving 1 base between them. This CDR3 has 9 residues. The V gene's germline CDR1 is SQVTM and CDR2 ANQGSEA. CDR3 residues: CSVEETQYF. The CDR3 bases are TGCAGCGTTGAGGAGACCCAGTACTTC.

This clonotype was found many times. J is TRBJ2-1 and V is TRBV20-1, with 7 bases identical to TRBD2. The CDR3 length is 13 residues. Germline assignment: CDR1 DFQATT and CDR2 SNEGSKA (reference sequence). CDR3: CRGGGETYNEQFF. The CDR3 bases are TGCAGAGGTGGGGGGGAGACCTACAATGAGCAGTTCTTC.

To note about this clonotype: The germline gene is not matched at one end of the junction; a read error may be the cause. The chain employs TRBV7-9 and TRBJ1-2; D is uncertain. Germline V gene data show CDR1 as SEHNR and CDR2 as FQNEAQ (reference sequence). The CDR3 covers 13 residues. The CDR3 DNA sequence: TGTGTCAGCAGCCCCCAAGGTGAGCTGGCCTACACCTTC. It codes for CVSSPQGELAYTF.

The table lists this clonotype with many counts. The gene calls are TRBV29-1 and TRBJ1-1; D call uncertain. The V gene lost 1 base and the J gene lost 1 base, with 7 bases spanning the gap. This CDR3 region has 13 residues. In germline, CDR1 is SQVTM, CDR2 ANQGSEA. The CDR3 protein is CSVEVTRNTEAFF. The DNA of the CDR3 is TGCAGCGTTGAAGTCACCAGGAACACTGAAGCTTTCTTT.

This clonotype rates as medium-sized (0.01 to 0.1%). V and J are TRBV7-2 and TRBJ2-3, with 11 bases lining up with TRBD2. Germline lookup yields CDR1 SGHTA and CDR2 FQGNSA. This CDR3 comprises 16 residues. Losses at the gene ends were 5 bases for V and 2 bases for J; bases not matched to a gene: 6. The CDR3 loop reads CASSIGTSGPTDTQYF. The CDR3, as DNA: TGTGCCAGCAGCATCGGGACTAGCGGCCCCACAGATACGCAGTATTTT.

This clonotype came up many times. The chain is built from TRBV28 and TRBJ1-1; 8 bases align to TRBD1. The CDR3 is made up of 14 amino acids. The germline V gene encodes CDR1 MDHEN and CDR2 SYDVKM. J was trimmed by 5 bases and V by 6 bases; bases with no gene match: 8. The CDR3 DNA reads as TGTGCCAGCAGGGGATCAGGGGGCCATACTGAAGCTTTCTTT. Its protein is CASRGSGGHTEAFF.

This clonotype came up many times. V gene TRBV25-1 combines with J gene TRBJ2-7; 9 positions match TRBD1. Germline loops: CDR1 MGHDK, CDR2 SYGVNS. Trimming removed 10 bases from V and 2 bases from J; junction bases left unmatched: 6. The CDR3 extends over 13 amino acids. CDR3 nucleotide sequence: TGTGCCACCCGGGACAGGGCTACCTACGAGCAGTACTTC. Translating gives CATRDRATYEQYF.

This clonotype occurred many times. The chain links TRBV7-9 to TRBJ1-1, with D unclear. The CDR3 length is 14 residues. V shed 1 base and J shed 4 bases, with 10 bases lying between them. The V gene's germline CDR1 is SEHNR and CDR2 FQNEAQ (reference sequence). CDR3 sequence reads: CASSLGFGITEAFF. CDR3 coding DNA: TGTGCCAGCAGCTTAGGGTTCGGGATCACTGAAGCTTTCTTT.

This clonotype appeared a few times. The gene calls are TRBV27 and TRBJ2-1; D unresolved. This CDR3 comprises 16 residues. Looked up from germline, CDR1 is MNHEY and CDR2 is SMNVEV (reference sequence). Trimming pared 5 bases from V and 0 bases from J, leaving 14 bases between. CDR3 region: CASSAPALSSYNEQFF. CDR3 coding DNA: TGTGCCAGCAGTGCGCCCGCTCTTAGCTCCTACAATGAGCAGTTCTTC.

This clonotype was counted ten times or more. The V gene is TRBV20-1, the J gene TRBJ2-7; D possibly matches TRBD1 or TRBD2 (5 bases each). CDR3 length: 15 amino acids. V dropped 1 base and J dropped 3 bases, with 16 bases sitting between them. CDR1 and CDR2 (germline): DFQATT, SNEGSKA (reference sequence). CDR3 DNA sequence: TGCAGTGCTAGAGTTCCCGGGACCCGGGTCTACGAGCAGTACTTC. Translation: CSARVPGTRVYEQYF.

This clonotype ranks as medium-sized. The V gene is TRBV29-1, the J gene TRBJ2-2; D might be TRBD1 (5 bases). The length of the CDR3 is 14 residues. V lost 7 bases and J lost 1, with 13 bases in between. CDR1 is SQVTM and CDR2 is ANQGSEA in the germline V gene. CDR3 sequence: CSAQGAGNTGELFF. The DNA for the CDR3 is TGCAGCGCCCAAGGGGCAGGGAACACCGGGGAGCTGTTTTTT.

This clonotype has ten or more counts. This sequence joins TRBV2 and TRBJ1-5; 7 nucleotides align to TRBD1. Germline V gives CDR1 SNHLY, CDR2 FYNNEI. After removal of 4 bases from V and 4 bases from J, the junction contained 1 base not matched to a gene. The CDR3 spans 13 residues. The CDR3 DNA is TGTGCCAGCAGTGCGACAGGGAATCAGCCCCAGCATTTT. Translation gives CASSATGNQPQHF.

The rearrangement uses TRBV11-2 and TRBJ2-1, with TRBD2 matching over 9 bases. Trimming at V came to 5 bases and at J to 0 bases, leaving 2 bases not matched to a gene. CDR3 length: 15 amino acids. Germline-derived CDR1 and CDR2 are SGHAT and FQNNGV. This CDR3 is CASSHSGSSYNEQFF. DNA for the CDR3: TGTGCCAGCAGCCATAGCGGGAGCTCCTACAATGAGCAGTTCTTC. The full variable domain, with the rest looked up from reference TRBV11-2 and TRBJ2-1, is EAGVAQSPRYKIIEKRQSVAFWCNPISGHATLYWYQQILGQGPKLLIQFQNNGVVDDSQLPKDRFSAERLKGVDSTLKIQPAKLEDSAVYLCASSHSGSSYNEQFFGPGTRLTVL.

There are many counts of this clonotype. The chain carries TRBV6-2 or TRBV6-3 and TRBJ1-1; TRBD1 agrees at 7 bases. The CDR3 consists of 14 residues. Germline loops: CDR1 MNHEY, CDR2 SVGEGT. The J segment lost 0 bases and the V segment lost 6 bases, leaving 4 bases of the junction unmatched. CDR3 sequence reads: CASRTDRLNTEAFF. The CDR3 nucleotides read TGTGCCAGCAGGACGGACAGGTTGAACACTGAAGCTTTCTTT.

Many counts were recorded for this clonotype. The chain joins TRBV7-2 to TRBJ1-4, with D possibly TRBD1 on 5 matching bases. The V end was cut by 1 base, the J end by 10 bases, with 16 bases between. The CDR3 is 15 residues long. Germline V CDR1 and CDR2: SGHTA, FQGNSA. This chain's CDR3 is CASSLGGGGAGKLFF. The DNA of the CDR3 is TGTGCCAGCAGCTTAGGAGGCGGAGGGGCAGGAAAACTGTTTTTT. Together with reference TRBV7-2 and TRBJ1-4, the CDR3 gives the full variable domain: GAGVSQSPSNKVTEKGKDVELRCDPISGHTALYWYRQSLGQGLEFLIYFQGNSAPDKSGLPSDRFSAERTGGSVSTLTIQRTQQEDSAVYLCASSLGGGGAGKLFFGSGTQLSVL.

This clonotype was seen at least ten times. V gene TRBV29-1 combines with J gene TRBJ2-7, with D perhaps assigned TRBD1 or TRBD2 (5 bases each). The CDR3 is made up of 10 amino acids. V shed 7 bases and J shed 6 bases, with 10 bases lying between them. In germline, CDR1 is SQVTM, CDR2 ANQGSEA. For the CDR3, the DNA is TGCAGCGCATGGGACCGCGAGCAGTACTTC. Amino acids: CSAWDREQYF.

By its share, this clonotype is medium-sized. V is TRBV6-6 and J is TRBJ2-5; TRBD2 aligns across 9 bases. Germline V lookup: CDR1 MNHNY, CDR2 SVGAGI (reference sequence). The V and J ends lost 4 bases and 1 base, in that order; junction bases with no gene match: 10. This CDR3 region has 17 residues. The CDR3 nucleotides are TGTGCCAGCAGTTCCCCGATGATAGCGGGGGTCCAAGAGACCCAGTACTTC. It specifies CASSSPMIAGVQETQYF.

The chain combines TRBV14 with TRBJ2-1; the match to TRBD2 covers 14 bases. The V segment lost 7 bases and the J segment 14 bases; nucleotides outside the gene matches: 7. CDR3 size: 13 residues. Germline CDR1 reads SGHDN; CDR2 reads FVKESK. CDR3 in amino acids: CASTMGLAGEKFF. In DNA form, the CDR3 reads TGTGCCAGCACCATGGGACTAGCGGGAGAAAAGTTCTTC.

This clonotype was observed a handful of times. This chain links TRBV20-1 with TRBJ1-1; D is ambiguous. V was shortened by 5 bases and J by 2 bases, with 9 bases between the two germline ends. The length of the CDR3 is 12 residues. The germline gives CDR1 DFQATT, CDR2 SNEGSKA (reference sequence). CDR3 amino acids: CSALISNTEAFF. In DNA form, the CDR3 reads TGCAGTGCTCTGATTTCCAACACTGAAGCTTTCTTT.